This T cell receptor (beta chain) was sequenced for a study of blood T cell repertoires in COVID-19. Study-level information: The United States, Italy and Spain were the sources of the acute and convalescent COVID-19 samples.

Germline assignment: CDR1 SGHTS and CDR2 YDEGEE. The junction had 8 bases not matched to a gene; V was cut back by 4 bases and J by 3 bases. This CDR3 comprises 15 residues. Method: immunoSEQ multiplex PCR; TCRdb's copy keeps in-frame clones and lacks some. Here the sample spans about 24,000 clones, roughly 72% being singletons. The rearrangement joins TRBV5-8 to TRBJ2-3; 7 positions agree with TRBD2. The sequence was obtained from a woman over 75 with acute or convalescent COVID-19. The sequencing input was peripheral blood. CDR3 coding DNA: TGTGCCAGCAGCCTCTTGCGGGGGAGGACAGATACGCAGTATTTT. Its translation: CASSLLRGRTDTQYF.